This T cell receptor (beta chain) originates from a study of a mutant IDH1 vaccine in newly diagnosed glioma. Across the study: Of the patients given treatment, around 62% were male and about 38% were female, and a mean age of around 38 years was recorded.

TCRdb's copy holds only in-frame clones and misses some; the assay was immunoSEQ multiplex PCR. The repertoire holds around 37,000 clones, roughly 92% seen once, with 15% to 20% in the top ten. Time point noted: baseline, week 1 (first vaccination visit). As to treatment: pre-vaccination baseline after standard-of-care therapy. Comment on this clone: Its antigen remains unidentified.

Overall study results and limits: Patients showed vaccine-induced immune responses at a rate of roughly 93%.

The source material was PBMCs, sampled from a glioma patient treated with radiotherapy, temozolomide or both. This sequence was found in a young man with glioma.

The CDR3 region is CASSQDWQGTKTQYF. The CDR3 region has the DNA TGTGCCAGCAGCCAAGATTGGCAGGGAACGAAGACCCAGTACTTC. This sequence joins TRBV4-2 and TRBJ2-5, with D maybe TRBD1 (5 bases). The germline CDR1 and CDR2 sequences are LGHNA and YNFKEQ. CDR3 length equals 15 residues. V lost 0 bases and J 6 bases, leaving 14 bases between the germline ends.